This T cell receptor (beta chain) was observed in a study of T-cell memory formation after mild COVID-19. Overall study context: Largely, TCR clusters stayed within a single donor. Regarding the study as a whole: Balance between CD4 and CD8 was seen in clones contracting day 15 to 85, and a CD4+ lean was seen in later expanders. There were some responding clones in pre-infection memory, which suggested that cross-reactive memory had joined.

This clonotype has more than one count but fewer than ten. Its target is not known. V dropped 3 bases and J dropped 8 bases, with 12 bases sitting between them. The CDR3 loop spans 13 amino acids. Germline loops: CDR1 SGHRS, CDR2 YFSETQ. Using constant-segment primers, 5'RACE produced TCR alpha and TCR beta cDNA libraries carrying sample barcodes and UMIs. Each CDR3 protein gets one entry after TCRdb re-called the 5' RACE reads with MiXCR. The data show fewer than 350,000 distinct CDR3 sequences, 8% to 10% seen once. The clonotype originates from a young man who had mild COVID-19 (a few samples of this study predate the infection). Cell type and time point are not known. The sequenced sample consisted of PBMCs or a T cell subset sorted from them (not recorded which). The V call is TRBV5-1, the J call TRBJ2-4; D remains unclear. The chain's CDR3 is CASSYPGDDIQYF. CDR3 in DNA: TGCGCCAGCAGCTATCCTGGTGATGACATTCAGTACTTC.